The rows below give T cell receptor beta chains drawn from one sample of a study of blood T cell repertoires in COVID-19. TCRdb keeps only in-frame clones here, not all; method: immunoSEQ multiplex PCR. The top ten clones hold roughly 2.4% of a sample with under 300,000 clones, about nine tenths of them seen once. Sequenced sample: PBMCs or T cells enriched from blood (not recorded which). These receptors originate from a woman in her forties with acute COVID-19. The CDR3 runs from the conserved cysteine through the conserved F or W.

j_call v_call cdr3_aa
TRBJ1-2 TRBV6-5 CASSSMTRGHGYTF
TRBJ2-5 TRBV5-4 CASSPTSGGAGKTQYF
TRBJ1-3 TRBV9 CASSVGAGRNSGNTIYF
TRBJ1-1 TRBV2 CASSRGGNTEAFF
TRBJ2-7 TRBV27 CASSPLQVLSSYEQYF
TRBJ1-5 TRBV27 CASASTGRTWGQPQHF
TRBJ1-1 TRBV14 CASSRTGGNTEAFF
TRBJ2-7 TRBV6-1 CASSEVEEIGEQYF
TRBJ2-2 TRBV7-2 CASLTVGGATGELFF
TRBJ2-5 TRBV9 CASSVGDRPETQYF
TRBJ1-6 TRBV7-2 CASSLRLNNSPLHF
TRBJ2-5 TRBV5-1 CASSVLAGEETQYF
TRBJ2-3 TRBV2 CASSGGTGDTDTQYF
TRBJ2-3 TRBV5-1 CASSQQGPSTDTQYF
TRBJ1-2 TRBV7-8 CASSFSGTGGYGYTF
TRBJ1-2 TRBV7-2 CASSLSPRVYGYTF
TRBJ2-3 TRBV19 CASSIKAGFYTDTQYF
TRBJ2-3 TRBV7-2 CASSSTGGQNTQYF
TRBJ2-5 TRBV3-1/TRBV3-2 CASSQGSGSKGETQYF
TRBJ1-2 TRBV28 CAIGPGTGVYGYTF
TRBJ1-6 TRBV27 CASSLQGGGSSYNSPLHF
TRBJ2-7 TRBV7-2 CASSPDRGLFEQYF
TRBJ2-7 TRBV4-2 CASSEGPEVAAPSYEQYF
TRBJ1-4 TRBV7-9 CASSLSGGVSNEKLFF
TRBJ1-4 TRBV4-1 CASSQDPLSGTSNEKLFF
TRBJ2-2 TRBV14 CASSTRGGSGELFF
TRBJ2-3 TRBV4-3 CASSSYGRDSPTDTQYF
TRBJ2-3 TRBV18 CASSPPTGGTDTQYF
TRBJ1-5 TRBV5-6 CASSLRGGRTNQPQHF
TRBJ2-1 TRBV29-1 CSVEERQRSNEQFF
TRBJ1-3 TRBV12-3/TRBV12-4 CAGGLSGNTIYF
TRBJ1-1 TRBV24-1 CATSDSRGMNTEAFF
TRBJ2-2 TRBV7-2 CASSYLGGAGGGLELFF
TRBJ1-1 TRBV5-1 CASSLYQGITEAFF
TRBJ1-5 TRBV6-2/TRBV6-3 CASSYPRTGGRNNQPQHF
TRBJ2-2 TRBV9 CASSRTGELFF
TRBJ2-7 TRBV7-9 CASSSTQPPYEQYF
TRBJ1-2 TRBV5-1 CASSLSTFGGGNYGYTF
TRBJ1-2 TRBV15 CATSRAPPSLQGGGYTF
TRBJ1-2 TRBV28 CASSSRGYTF
TRBJ1-2 TRBV5-6 CASSFRDRNYGYTF
TRBJ1-2 TRBV6-2/TRBV6-3 CASSYSAGLGYTF
TRBJ1-4 TRBV7-2 CASSPSDRREKLFF
TRBJ2-1 TRBV9 CASSVANEQFF
TRBJ1-2 TRBV27 CASSINHGVGGYTF
TRBJ2-3 TRBV27 CASSSGNTDTQYF
TRBJ2-3 TRBV10-2 CASTRTSSTDTQYF
TRBJ2-7 TRBV4-3 CASSQVWDYTYEQYF
TRBJ1-2 TRBV7-9 CSGYGYTF
TRBJ2-7 TRBV7-2 CASSLVLWNYEQYF
TRBJ1-4 TRBV9 CASSVGTGFRELFF
TRBJ1-2 TRBV5-1 CASSLAGTGVYGYTF
TRBJ1-6 TRBV3-1/TRBV3-2 CASSPTVYNSPLHF